This T cell receptor (beta chain) derives from a study of CD8+ T cells in alopecia areata. Across the whole study: It was oral tofacitinib, at 5 to 10 mg twice daily, that treated patients received.

Study observations and caveats: Especially in alopecia totalis/universalis, lesional scalp showed greater clonality than normal scalp did. Mice showed clearer TCR sharing than patients did, a gap that was possibly HLA-related. Scalp specimens additionally yield sequences from normal skin's resident alphabeta T cells.

To note about this clone: What it binds is not known. Additional DNA sequences in this sample encode the identical CDR3.

The CDR3 is 11 amino acids. Germline CDR1 SQVTM, CDR2 ANQGSEA. The germline V and J ends were trimmed by 4 bases and 3 bases, with 4 bases remaining between them. Reverse transcribed after extraction, RNA yielded cDNA as the sequencing template. Data came from immunoSEQ multiplex PCR; TCRdb stores just in-frame clones and leaves some out. The sample contains 110,000 to 150,000 clones, roughly three fifths of which appear only once. The receptor was derived from a human donor with alopecia areata. This chain links TRBV29-1 with TRBJ2-1, with D uncertain. Sample: CD4+ T cells sorted from blood, taken at week 0. The CDR3 DNA is TGCAGCGTTGTGGGCTACAATGAGCAGTTCTTC. This gives the protein CSVVGYNEQFF.